The rows below give T cell receptor beta chains drawn from one sample of a study of OX40 agonist ivuxolimab in advanced cancers. TCRdb's copy holds only in-frame clones and misses some; the assay was immunoSEQ multiplex PCR. The repertoire holds about 61,000 clones, with 92% as singletons. Specimen: CD4+ or CD8+ T cells sorted from blood, collected in a trial of the OX40 agonist ivuxolimab. The receptor set was obtained from an adult with an advanced solid tumor such as melanoma, head and neck, liver or kidney cancer. Each CDR3 is given with its conserved first and last residue. The D gene is left open where the match is weak. Clone size is shown for a subset of rows, as once, few, many or a class of expanded clone.

J: TRBJ2-1
D: TRBD2
V: TRBV25-1
size: NA
DNA: TGTGCCAGCAGTAGGCCGACTAGCGGGGGATACAATGAGCAGTTCTTC
CDR3: CASSRPTSGGYNEQFF

J: TRBJ2-7
D: NA
V: TRBV28
size: NA
DNA: TGTGCCAGCAGTCAATACGAGCAGTACTTC
CDR3: CASSQYEQYF

J: TRBJ1-5
D: NA
V: TRBV28
size: NA
DNA: TGTGCCAGCAGTCGTGACAATCAGCCCCAGCATTTT
CDR3: CASSRDNQPQHF

J: TRBJ1-1
D: TRBD1
V: TRBV6-5
size: NA
DNA: TGTGCCAGCAGTTACGGGACAGCGAACACTGAAGCTTTCTTT
CDR3: CASSYGTANTEAFF

J: TRBJ1-1
D: NA
V: TRBV7-3
size: NA
DNA: TGTGCCAGCAGCCCTTGGTCGACATTTGAAGCTTTCTTT
CDR3: CASSPWSTFEAFF

J: TRBJ2-1
D: TRBD2
V: TRBV5-4
size: NA
DNA: TGTGCCAGCAGCTTGGCGACTAGCGGGTACAATGAGCAGTTCTTC
CDR3: CASSLATSGYNEQFF

J: TRBJ2-1
D: NA
V: TRBV5-1
size: NA
DNA: TGCGCCAGCAGCTTGAGGTCCACTCGGGGTTCCAATGAGCAGTTCTTC
CDR3: CASSLRSTRGSNEQFF

J: TRBJ2-5
D: TRBD2
V: TRBV6-1
size: NA
DNA: TGTGCCAGCAGTGGTCAGCGGGGGCCGCTTATGCTGGCGGAGACCCAGTACTTC
CDR3: CASSGQRGPLMLAETQYF

J: TRBJ2-3
D: NA
V: TRBV7-9
size: NA
DNA: TGTGCCAGCAGCTTAGTAGGGATGGGTGATACGCAGTATTTT
CDR3: CASSLVGMGDTQYF

J: TRBJ2-3
D: TRBD2
V: TRBV28
size: NA
DNA: TGTGCCAGCAGTACAGATCTGCGGGGGGACATCCTCAGCCCTAGCACAGATACGCAGTATTTT
CDR3: CASSTDLRGDILSPSTDTQYF

J: TRBJ1-1
D: NA
V: TRBV10-3
size: NA
DNA: TGTGCCATCAGTGATCCCCGGAACGCCAGTGGTGAAGCTTTCTTT
CDR3: CAISDPRNASGEAFF

J: TRBJ1-1
D: NA
V: TRBV6-5
size: NA
DNA: TGTGCCAGCAGTTCAGGGTTGAACACTGAAGCTTTCTTT
CDR3: CASSSGLNTEAFF

J: TRBJ1-6
D: TRBD1
V: TRBV2
size: NA
DNA: TGTGCCAGCTTCTTGGGACAGGGTGTTTCACCCCTCCACTTT
CDR3: CASFLGQGVSPLHF

J: TRBJ2-1
D: NA
V: TRBV9
size: NA
DNA: TGTGCCAGCAGCGTAGTCGCGGGGGCGGGTAATGAGCAGTTCTTC
CDR3: CASSVVAGAGNEQFF

J: TRBJ2-5
D: NA
V: TRBV5-6
size: NA
DNA: TGTGCCAGCAGCTTCGGGCAGGGAGAGACCCAGTACTTC
CDR3: CASSFGQGETQYF

J: TRBJ1-1
D: NA
V: TRBV5-1
size: NA
DNA: TGCGCCAGCAGCTTGAATCCGGTAGAAGCTTTCTTT
CDR3: CASSLNPVEAFF

J: TRBJ1-1
D: NA
V: TRBV20-1
size: NA
DNA: TGCAGTGCTCGGCTGAACACTGAAGCTTTCTTT
CDR3: CSARLNTEAFF

J: TRBJ2-1
D: NA
V: TRBV27
size: once
DNA: TGTGCCAGCAGTTTTAGCTCTCGACAGATCTACAATGAGCAGTTCTTC
CDR3: CASSFSSRQIYNEQFF

J: TRBJ1-5
D: NA
V: TRBV28
size: medium-sized
DNA: TGTGCCAGCAGCTGGGGGAGCAACCCTTATAGCAATCAGCCCCAGCATTTT
CDR3: CASSWGSNPYSNQPQHF

J: TRBJ1-2
D: NA
V: TRBV15
size: NA
DNA: TGTGCCACCAGCAGAGATGGGTTTGGCGTCAACTATGGCTACACCTTC
CDR3: CATSRDGFGVNYGYTF